The 5 T cell receptor beta chains below all came from one sample that was sequenced in a study of tumor and adjacent non-tumor tissue in lung cancer. No cell sorting was done before RNA was extracted from the tissue. Distant lung tissue was collected more than 3 cm away from the tumor edge. TCRbeta libraries were built with three rounds of nested PCR, modified from ARM-PCR. TCRdb reprocessed the multiplex PCR reads with MiXCR, giving one entry per CDR3 protein. The table lists some 80,000 distinct CDR3 sequences, 76% of them singletons. The sequenced sample was distant non-tumor lung tissue. The receptors here all came from a man between 65 and 85 years old with non-small cell lung cancer.

The V call is TRBV4-2, the J call TRBJ2-2, with D hard to call. Trimming shortened V by 1 base and J by 3 bases, and 15 bases separated the two germline ends. CDR1 and CDR2 from the germline V gene are LGHNA and YNFKEQ. CDR3 size: 17 residues. CDR3 sequence (DNA): TGTGCCAGCAGCCAAGTTTCGGCGGAGACGGACACCGGGGAGCTGTTTTTT. It specifies CASSQVSAETDTGELFF.

On this clonotype: Likely a read error: the CDR3 ends without its conserved phenylalanine or tryptophan. The DNA is left out, because the CDR3 cannot be placed on it with certainty; the CDR3 is given as TCRdb lists it. V gene TRBV29-1 combines with J gene TRBJ2-7; TRBD2, as called in the table, went unchecked against the DNA. Termini included, the CDR3 measures 11 amino acids. CDR1 is SQVTM, CDR2 ANQGSEA, per germline. CDR3 sequence: CSARSSGMVFL.

The chain is built from TRBV11-2 and TRBJ1-5, with D perhaps TRBD1 (5 bases). The V gene lost 8 bases and the J gene lost 4 bases, with 15 bases spanning the gap. The CDR3 runs to 14 residues. CDR1 is SGHAT and CDR2 is FQNNGV in the germline V gene. Here the CDR3 DNA reads TGTGCCAGCGGTTTAAATGGGGCAAATCAGCCCCAGCATTTT. As protein: CASGLNGANQPQHF.

This clonotype was counted a few times. Given a much more abundant clone one base away, this may be a read error. The V and J genes are TRBV6-5 and TRBJ2-1, with 8 bases aligning to TRBD2. Germline V gene sequence: CDR1 MNHEY, CDR2 SVGAGI. The CDR3 totals 17 residues. In DNA form, the CDR3 reads TGTACCAGCAGTCATACCCCCGGGACTAGACCTTCCAATGAGCAGTTCTTC. Translated: CTSSHTPGTRPSNEQFF.

The chain links TRBV10-3 to TRBJ2-7, with no clear D. Trimming removed 7 bases from V and 4 bases from J, with 14 bases in between. In germline, CDR1 is ENHRY, CDR2 SYGVKD. The CDR3 covers 13 residues. In DNA, the CDR3 is TGTGCCATCAATCCCTCCATGGTTTACGAGCAGTACTTC. Residues: CAINPSMVYEQYF.